Presented here are 12 T cell receptor beta chains from one specimen sequenced in a study of blood T cell repertoires in COVID-19. Data came from immunoSEQ multiplex PCR; TCRdb stores just in-frame clones and leaves some out. The profile covers some 170,000 clones, with about 91% appearing a single time and more than 1.5% taken by the ten largest. What was sequenced was peripheral blood. Source of these receptors: a woman between 45 and 65 years old with acute or convalescent COVID-19.

This chain links TRBV5-1 with TRBJ2-1; TRBD2 might be the D (5 bases). Germline V lookup: CDR1 SGHRS, CDR2 YFSETQ. The CDR3 covers 12 residues. The V and J ends lost 2 bases and 7 bases respectively, with 7 bases between them. DNA for the CDR3: TGCGCCAGCAGCTTCGGACTGAATGAGCAGTTCTTC. This sequence encodes CASSFGLNEQFF.

This clone has only a few counts. The rearrangement joins TRBV29-1 to TRBJ1-2; D call uncertain. V was cut by 2 bases and J by 1 base, with 11 bases left in between. CDR1 SQVTM and CDR2 ANQGSEA come from the germline V gene. The CDR3 consists of 14 residues. As DNA, the CDR3 is TGCAGCGTTGAAAAGGCCGGGGATAACTATGGCTACACCTTC. As protein: CSVEKAGDNYGYTF.

The chain recombines TRBV10-2 with TRBJ1-6; 7 bases match TRBD1. The CDR3 has 17 amino acids. Germline values: CDR1 WSHSY, CDR2 SAAADI. The V segment lost 0 bases and the J segment 10 bases; nucleotides outside the gene matches: 12. The CDR3 DNA reads as TGCGCCAGCAGTGAGTCCGTCCGACAGGGAGGAGGGTCACCCCTCCACTTT. Its translation: CASSESVRQGGGSPLHF.

This chain uses TRBV7-9 with TRBJ1-2; tentatively, D is TRBD1 (5 bases). This CDR3 is built from 14 residues. The V and J ends lost 6 bases and 3 bases respectively, with 14 bases between them. Per germline, CDR1 SEHNR and CDR2 FQNEAQ (reference sequence). CDR3 sequence: CASSSAGGDYGYTF. The CDR3 nucleotides read TGTGCCAGCAGTTCCGCGGGGGGTGACTATGGCTACACCTTC.

The chain recombines TRBV7-9 with TRBJ2-6; a weak D match, TRBD1 (6 bases). From germline, CDR1 is SEHNR and CDR2 FQNEAQ (reference sequence). This CDR3 region has 17 residues. The V end was cut by 5 bases, the J end by 0 bases, with 14 bases between. The CDR3 is CASSPLSGDSGANVLTF. CDR3 DNA sequence: TGTGCCAGCAGCCCACTTTCAGGGGACTCTGGGGCCAACGTCCTGACTTTC.

The V gene is TRBV5-1, the J gene TRBJ2-1, with TRBD1 as a possible D gene (5 bases). V was pared by 6 bases and J by 8 bases, with 18 bases between. CDR1 and CDR2 (germline): SGHRS, YFSETQ. The CDR3 is 14 amino acids. CDR3 amino acids: CASTTRQGDDEQFF. The CDR3 DNA is TGCGCCAGCACTACCCGGCAGGGTGACGATGAGCAGTTCTTC. Full variable domain (missing parts from reference TRBV5-1 and TRBJ2-1): KAGVTQTPRYLIKTRGQQVTLSCSPISGHRSVSWYQQTPGQGLQFLFEYFSETQRNKGNFPGRFSGRQFSNSRSEMNVSTLELGDSALYLCASTTRQGDDEQFFGPGTRLTVL.

V is TRBV7-9 and J is TRBJ1-1; 10 bases agree with TRBD1. The CDR3 has 14 amino acids. V shed 3 bases, J shed 4 bases, and the junction held 2 bases outside the gene matches. The germline V gene has CDR1 SEHNR and CDR2 FQNEAQ (reference sequence). The CDR3 is CASSLGQGSTEAFF. The CDR3 nucleotides are TGTGCCAGCAGCTTGGGACAGGGGAGCACTGAAGCTTTCTTT.

V and J are TRBV6-6 and TRBJ1-5; D is possibly TRBD1 (5 bases). Trimming removed 5 bases at V and 0 bases at J, with 17 bases between. Germline-derived CDR1 and CDR2 are MNHNY and SVGAGI (reference sequence). The CDR3 totals 17 residues. CDR3 sequence: CASSLQGEVFSNQPQHF. CDR3 DNA: TGTGCCAGCAGTCTACAAGGGGAGGTTTTTAGCAATCAGCCCCAGCATTTT.

V and J are TRBV12-5 and TRBJ2-3; perhaps TRBD2 as D (6 bases). The CDR3 contains 14 residues. Germline V gene data show CDR1 as LGHNT and CDR2 as FRNRAP. The germline V and J ends were trimmed by 5 bases and 2 bases, with 11 bases remaining between them. The CDR3 sequence is CASGRDSHTDTQYF. The CDR3 DNA is TGTGCTAGTGGTCGGGACTCCCACACAGATACGCAGTATTTT.

The chain joins TRBV15 to TRBJ1-2; D may be TRBD1 (5 bases). Germline V CDR1 and CDR2: LNHNV, YYDKDF (reference sequence). There are 14 residues in the CDR3. Trimming removed 3 bases at V and 4 bases at J, with 12 bases between. The CDR3 DNA is TGTGCCACCAGCAGCTGGGGCCAAACCTATGGCTACACCTTC. It specifies CATSSWGQTYGYTF. Full variable domain (rest looked up from reference TRBV15 and TRBJ1-2): DAMVIQNPRYQVTQFGKPVTLSCSQTLNHNVMYWYQQKSSQAPKLLFHYYDKDFNNEADTPDNFQSRRPNTSFCFLDIRSPGLGDTAMYLCATSSWGQTYGYTFGSGTRLTVV.

The J gene is TRBJ1-5, the V gene TRBV30; 10 bases fit TRBD1. J lost 8 bases, V lost 2 bases, and 9 bases had no gene match. CDR1 and CDR2 from the germline V gene are GTSNPN and SVGIG (reference sequence). The CDR3 is 15 amino acids. DNA of the CDR3: TGTGCCTGGAGTAGAGGGACAGGGGTGACTAAGCCCCAGCATTTT. This sequence encodes CAWSRGTGVTKPQHF. Full variable domain (rest looked up from reference TRBV30 and TRBJ1-5): SQTIHQWPATLVQPVGSPLSLECTVEGTSNPNLYWYRQAAGRGLQLLFYSVGIGQISSEVPQNLSASRPQDRQFILSSKKLLLSDSGFYLCAWSRGTGVTKPQHFGDGTRLSIL.

The chain uses TRBV12-3 or TRBV12-4 and TRBJ1-5; D remains unclear. The ends were cut back, 5 bases at V and 0 bases at J, with 5 bases in the middle. CDR3 length equals 13 residues. The CDR3, as DNA: TGTGCCAGCAGTCGGTATAGCAATCAGCCCCAGCATTTT. It specifies CASSRYSNQPQHF.